These T cell receptor beta chains were read from a single sample in a study of T cell responses to AZD1222 COVID-19 vaccine. Clones were read by immunoSEQ multiplex PCR, and TCRdb kept only the in-frame ones, dropping some. The table has around 150,000 clones, about nine tenths seen once. The source material was peripheral blood, sampled on day 0 of AZD1222 vaccination. The receptors come from an adult in good health. The CDR3 runs from the conserved cysteine through the conserved F or W. A D gene is named only where the DNA matches it firmly.

v_call d_call cdr3_aa
TRBV18 . CASSGTVPASNYGYTF
TRBV7-2 . CASSLTDTNYGYTF
TRBV2 . CATTGYEKLFF
TRBV15 . CATSRAGAYGYTF
TRBV27 TRBD1 CASTETGGHEKLFF
TRBV6-5 . CASRAGEVLTYEQYF
TRBV7-2 . CASSLDVNSPLHF
TRBV2 . CASSEGNNYGYTF
TRBV18 TRBD2 CASSPPVTSGGAETQYF
TRBV28 . CATALGRNSYEQYF
TRBV7-6 . CASSPERSGAGELFF
TRBV6-5 . CASSPRGVNTEAFF
TRBV28 . CASTGSPSYEQYF
TRBV24-1 . CATSDLGAGELFF
TRBV29-1 . CSGANTGELFF
TRBV19 . CASRLDRINQPQHF
TRBV6-5 . CASSYGQGTDTQYF
TRBV5-1 . CASSPSTGSPYNEQFF
TRBV10-2 . CASRDRNSYEQYF
TRBV21-1 . CASSKYEVPGSYYGYTF
TRBV10-3 TRBD1 CAISDHGQGRQPQHF
TRBV5-8 . CASSLRGRGTEAFF
TRBV19 . CASRLTGYNGELFF
TRBV15 TRBD1 CATSLQGNALNQPQHF
TRBV28 . CASSFRGRVMNTEAFF
TRBV3-1/TRBV3-2 TRBD1 CASSQPGTGALVGAFF
TRBV6-6 . CASSTTGFGGYTF
TRBV5-6 TRBD1 CASSLFGQGVVGNQPQHF
TRBV19 . CASSKAQGSGANVLTF
TRBV28 TRBD2 CASSPRTSGISDTQYF
TRBV6-5 . CASRAGVGYTF
TRBV19 . CASTVLGLLNTEAFF
TRBV29-1 . CSVNGWALLNTEAFF
TRBV2 TRBD1 CASRASSGQGPGNYGYTF
TRBV5-8 . CASSLGGSYGYTF
TRBV28 TRBD2 CASSTASGSSYEQYF
TRBV10-3 TRBD1 CAIMGEPGTENLNEQFF
TRBV12-3/TRBV12-4 . CASSHRLTYEQYF
TRBV28 . CASSSAQGISGNTIYF
TRBV6-5 . CATQGQWNTEAFF
TRBV13 TRBD1 CASSLDRVGGEQFF
TRBV28 TRBD1 CASSEQGLSGNTIYF
TRBV24-1 TRBD1 CATRQGLEAFF
TRBV6-5 . CASRRTVDENYGYTF
TRBV5-8 . CASSWPGISYGYTF
TRBV14 . CASSQFSGELFF
TRBV19 TRBD1 CASSVGTGFITDTQYF
TRBV7-2 . CASSPDRNYGYTF
TRBV3-1/TRBV3-2 . CASSQGKREQYF
TRBV2 . CASTGQQTYGYTF
TRBV10-2 TRBD1 CATSTGASYEQYF
TRBV5-4 TRBD2 CASSLETGGYNEQFF
TRBV27 . CASRPTGQRTYEQYF
TRBV5-1 TRBD2 CASSLVPSGASYRTDTQYF
TRBV28 . CASSPPSGSYEQYF
TRBV29-1 TRBD2 CSVEWGLAGRNTDTQYF
TRBV28 TRBD1 CASSFYRTEPGQGSFTDTQYF
TRBV5-6 TRBD1 CASSFRQGESNQPQHF